A selection of T cell receptor beta chains follows, all from one sample in a study of shared clonotypes between healthy human individuals. Profiling relied on immunoSEQ multiplex PCR, and the TCRdb table lists in-frame clones only, not all of them. This sample carries 1,500,000 or so clones, roughly 96% of them seen once, and the ten largest clones take approximately 1.1%. Sequencing input: naive CD4+ T cells sorted from blood. Receptor source: a man aged 25 to 40 in good health. Both conserved end residues are part of each CDR3. D genes are given only for firm matches. Clone size is given for some rows only: seen once, a few or many times, or a class if the clone is expanded.

J gene: TRBJ2-1; V gene: TRBV6-1; clone size: -; D gene: -; CDR3 DNA: TGTGCCAGCAGTGAGAAAGTGTGGCAGGCCAATGAGCAGTTCTTC; CDR3 protein: CASSEKVWQANEQFF
J gene: TRBJ1-3; V gene: TRBV5-1; clone size: -; D gene: -; CDR3 DNA: TGCGCCAGCAGCTTGGGCGGAAACACCATATATTTT; CDR3 protein: CASSLGGNTIYF
J gene: TRBJ2-2; V gene: TRBV7-8; clone size: -; D gene: TRBD1; CDR3 DNA: TGTGCCAGCAGCTTCCGGACAGGGGCGTACACCGGGGAGCTGTTTTTT; CDR3 protein: CASSFRTGAYTGELFF
J gene: TRBJ1-2; V gene: TRBV30; clone size: -; D gene: -; CDR3 DNA: TGTGCCTGGAGTGTAGGGGATGGCTACACCTTC; CDR3 protein: CAWSVGDGYTF
J gene: TRBJ2-3; V gene: TRBV6-5; clone size: -; D gene: -; CDR3 DNA: TGTGCCAGCAGTTATGAGGGAGTAGGCACAGATACGCAGTATTTT; CDR3 protein: CASSYEGVGTDTQYF
J gene: TRBJ2-3; V gene: TRBV9; clone size: once; D gene: TRBD2; CDR3 DNA: TGTGCCAGCAGCCTCGGACTAGCGGGAGGTCCAGATACGCAGTATTTT; CDR3 protein: CASSLGLAGGPDTQYF
J gene: TRBJ2-6; V gene: TRBV6-4; clone size: -; D gene: -; CDR3 DNA: TGTGCCAGCAGACGACCGGGACATTTTTACTCTGGGGCCAACGTCCTGACTTTC; CDR3 protein: CASRRPGHFYSGANVLTF
J gene: TRBJ2-3; V gene: TRBV6-6; clone size: -; D gene: TRBD2; CDR3 DNA: TGTGCCAGCAGTCCCCCGGGACTAGCGGGAGAAACTACGCAGTATTTT; CDR3 protein: CASSPPGLAGETTQYF
J gene: TRBJ2-2; V gene: TRBV30; clone size: -; D gene: TRBD2; CDR3 DNA: TGTGCCTGGAGTGTCAAGAGGACTAGAAACACCGGGGAGCTGTTTTTT; CDR3 protein: CAWSVKRTRNTGELFF
J gene: TRBJ2-3; V gene: TRBV29-1; clone size: -; D gene: -; CDR3 DNA: TGCAGCGTGACTGTAGGGACGTCAGGCACAGATACGCAGTATTTT; CDR3 protein: CSVTVGTSGTDTQYF
J gene: TRBJ2-7; V gene: TRBV27; clone size: -; D gene: -; CDR3 DNA: TGTGCCAGCAGGGATAGCGCTGTGGGCGAGCAGTACTTC; CDR3 protein: CASRDSAVGEQYF
J gene: TRBJ2-1; V gene: TRBV11-2; clone size: -; D gene: -; CDR3 DNA: TGTGCCAGCAGCTTACCAGTGGGCCTGCCCTCCTACAATGAGCAGTTCTTC; CDR3 protein: CASSLPVGLPSYNEQFF
J gene: TRBJ2-7; V gene: TRBV5-1; clone size: -; D gene: TRBD1; CDR3 DNA: TGCGCCAGCAGCTTTGGTGGGACAGGCTCCTACGAGCAGTACTTC; CDR3 protein: CASSFGGTGSYEQYF
J gene: TRBJ1-3; V gene: TRBV5-1; clone size: -; D gene: TRBD1; CDR3 DNA: TGCGCCAGCAGAGCCGCAGGGGGTGGTGGAAACACCATATATTTT; CDR3 protein: CASRAAGGGGNTIYF
J gene: TRBJ1-2; V gene: TRBV4-1; clone size: -; D gene: TRBD1; CDR3 DNA: TGCGCCAGCAGCCAAGCCGAGACAGGGAACTATGGCTACACCTTC; CDR3 protein: CASSQAETGNYGYTF
J gene: TRBJ2-1; V gene: TRBV28; clone size: -; D gene: TRBD2; CDR3 DNA: TGTGCCAGCAGGCTCCAGCCCGGGACTAGCAGCTACAATGAGCAGTTCTTC; CDR3 protein: CASRLQPGTSSYNEQFF
J gene: TRBJ1-5; V gene: TRBV7-2; clone size: -; D gene: -; CDR3 DNA: TGTGCCAGCAGCTTAGGGGGGGGCAATCAGCCCCAGCATTTT; CDR3 protein: CASSLGGGNQPQHF
J gene: TRBJ2-2; V gene: TRBV11-2; clone size: -; D gene: -; CDR3 DNA: TGTGCCAGCAGAAAAGCAGGGGCCGGGGAGCTGTTTTTT; CDR3 protein: CASRKAGAGELFF
J gene: TRBJ2-5; V gene: TRBV6-5; clone size: -; D gene: -; CDR3 DNA: TGTGCCAGCACCACGTTCTTAGGGGTAGCGGAGACCCAGTACTTC; CDR3 protein: CASTTFLGVAETQYF
J gene: TRBJ2-3; V gene: TRBV15; clone size: -; D gene: -; CDR3 DNA: TGTGCCACCAGCAGAGAGGGTAGGGGTTCTAGCACAGATACGCAGTATTTT; CDR3 protein: CATSREGRGSSTDTQYF
J gene: TRBJ2-1; V gene: TRBV18; clone size: -; D gene: -; CDR3 DNA: TGTGCCAGCTCACCACTGAGCGGGCATTACAATGAGCAGTTCTTC; CDR3 protein: CASSPLSGHYNEQFF
J gene: TRBJ2-7; V gene: TRBV5-1; clone size: -; D gene: TRBD2; CDR3 DNA: TGCGCCAGCAGCTTGGTTCTGACTAGCGGGAGCTACGAGCAGTACTTC; CDR3 protein: CASSLVLTSGSYEQYF
J gene: TRBJ1-1; V gene: TRBV7-2; clone size: -; D gene: -; CDR3 DNA: TGTGCCAGCAGCTTAGTATGGGGGAACACTGAAGCTTTCTTT; CDR3 protein: CASSLVWGNTEAFF
J gene: TRBJ2-5; V gene: TRBV5-4; clone size: -; D gene: -; CDR3 DNA: TGTGCCAGCAGCTCCCGTCGGGCGGGGACCCAAGAGACCCAGTACTTC; CDR3 protein: CASSSRRAGTQETQYF
J gene: TRBJ2-7; V gene: TRBV5-1; clone size: -; D gene: TRBD1; CDR3 DNA: TGCGCCAGCAGCTTCGGGCAGGGGGCGAGAGAGCAGTACTTC; CDR3 protein: CASSFGQGAREQYF
J gene: TRBJ2-2; V gene: TRBV7-2; clone size: -; D gene: -; CDR3 DNA: TGTGCCAGCAGCTTATACAGCGGATACGCGAACACCGGGGAGCTGTTTTTT; CDR3 protein: CASSLYSGYANTGELFF
J gene: TRBJ2-5; V gene: TRBV29-1; clone size: -; D gene: -; CDR3 DNA: TGCAGCGTTGTTGATTCCGGAACAATACGAGAGACCCAGTACTTC; CDR3 protein: CSVVDSGTIRETQYF
J gene: TRBJ1-1; V gene: TRBV6-5; clone size: -; D gene: -; CDR3 DNA: TGTGCCAGCCTCCGGGACCCCCGAAACACTGAAGCTTTCTTT; CDR3 protein: CASLRDPRNTEAFF